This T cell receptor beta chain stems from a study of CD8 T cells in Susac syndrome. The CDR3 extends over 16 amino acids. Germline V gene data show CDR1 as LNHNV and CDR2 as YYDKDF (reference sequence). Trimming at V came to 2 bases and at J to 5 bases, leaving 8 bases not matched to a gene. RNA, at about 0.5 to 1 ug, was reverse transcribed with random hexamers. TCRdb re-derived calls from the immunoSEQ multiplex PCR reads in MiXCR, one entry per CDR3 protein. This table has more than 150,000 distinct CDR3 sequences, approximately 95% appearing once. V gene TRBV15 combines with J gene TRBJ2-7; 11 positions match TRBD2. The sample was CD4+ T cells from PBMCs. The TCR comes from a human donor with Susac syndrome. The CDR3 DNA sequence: TGTGCCACCAGCAGAAGATTAGCGGGAGGGCCCGACGAGCAGTACTTC. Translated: CATSRRLAGGPDEQYF.